Here is one T cell receptor beta chain with its context. Relative to the germline gene, one junction end is altered; a read error may explain this. The assay was immunoSEQ multiplex PCR, and TCRdb's table has in-frame clones only and misses some. The sample contains roughly 260,000 clones, about 88% of which appear only once. The sample is drawn from a study of blood T cell repertoires in COVID-19. The CDR3 has 18 residues. Germline V gives CDR1 SSHAT, CDR2 FNYEAQ (reference sequence). The clonotype comes from a man in his fifties or sixties who had recovered from COVID-19. Specimen: peripheral blood. This chain uses TRBV7-7 with TRBJ2-2; possibly TRBD1 for D (5 bases). CDR3 sequence: CASSLELQGRAVAGELFF. The CDR3 coding sequence is TGTGCTAGCAGCTTAGAATTGCAGGGCAGGGCGGTGGCCGGGGAGCTGTTTTTT.